Shown below are 5 T cell receptor beta chains from a single sample sequenced in a study of T cell repertoires in cytomegalovirus infection. TCRdb re-derived calls from the reads in MiXCR, one entry per CDR3 protein. The sample has approximately 320,000 distinct CDR3 sequences; over 7.5% are singletons. Input material: PBMCs. The receptor source for this set is a human donor in good health (CMV status not recorded). Some clones in this sample may be carry-over from other donors' samples.

This clonotype was seen only a few times. The DNA of the CDR3 is TGCGCCAGCAGCCTCGGACTTTCCTCCTATAATTCACCCCTCCACTTT. Translated: CASSLGLSSYNSPLHF. The chain carries TRBV5-1 and TRBJ1-6; the D is unclear. This CDR3 is built from 16 residues. Trimming left V 4 bases short and J 0 bases short, with 11 bases between. Germline CDR1 is SGHRS and CDR2 is YFSETQ.

This clonotype was seen a few times. The chain couples TRBV19 to TRBJ2-3, with 10 bases fitting TRBD2. The CDR3 has 15 residues. Losses at the gene ends were 6 bases for V and 2 bases for J; bases not matched to a gene: 5. Germline V gene sequence: CDR1 LNHDA, CDR2 SQIVND (reference sequence). This chain's CDR3 is CASRQTSGYTDTQYF. CDR3 in DNA: TGTGCCAGTAGACAGACTAGCGGGTACACAGATACGCAGTATTTT.

Of note for this clonotype: A read error may be the cause here, since a much bigger clone is one base away. The DNA for the CDR3 is TGTGCCAGCGGCCACTTTGGGGATACGCAGTATTTT. It encodes CASGHFGDTQYF. V gene TRBV7-8 combines with J gene TRBJ2-3; D is unresolved. CDR3 size: 12 residues. Trimming took 8 bases from V and 6 from J, leaving 12 bases between them. The germline CDR1 and CDR2 sequences are SGHVS and FQNEAQ.

This clonotype was observed a few times. The chain carries TRBV6-4 and TRBJ1-5; D uncertain. The CDR3 totals 13 residues. Germline CDR1 and CDR2: MRHNA and SNTAGT. The germline V and J ends were trimmed by 4 bases and 3 bases, with 7 bases remaining between them. CDR3 amino acids: CASSVEDNQPQHF. The CDR3 DNA is TGTGCCAGCAGTGTTGAAGACAATCAGCCCCAGCATTTT.

This clonotype was observed at least ten times. The gene calls are TRBV28 and TRBJ1-2; D not certain. This CDR3 spans 14 amino acids. Germline loops: CDR1 MDHEN, CDR2 SYDVKM. Trimming cost V 3 bases and J 0 bases, with 8 bases left between them. The CDR3 reads CASSFAISNYGYTF. Here the CDR3 DNA reads TGTGCCAGCAGTTTTGCCATTTCTAACTATGGCTACACCTTC.